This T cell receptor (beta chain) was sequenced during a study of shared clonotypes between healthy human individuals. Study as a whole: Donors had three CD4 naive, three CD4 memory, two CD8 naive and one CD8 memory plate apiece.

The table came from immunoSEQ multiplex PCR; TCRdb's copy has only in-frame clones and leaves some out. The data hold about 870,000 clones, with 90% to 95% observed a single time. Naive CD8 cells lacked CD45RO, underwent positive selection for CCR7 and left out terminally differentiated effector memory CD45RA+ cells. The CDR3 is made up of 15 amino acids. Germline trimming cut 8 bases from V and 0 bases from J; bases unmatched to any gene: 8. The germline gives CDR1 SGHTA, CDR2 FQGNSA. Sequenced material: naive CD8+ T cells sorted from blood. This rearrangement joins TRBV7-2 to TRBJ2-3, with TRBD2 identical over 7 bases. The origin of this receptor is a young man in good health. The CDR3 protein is CASGAGVVSTDTQYF. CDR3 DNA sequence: TGTGCCAGCGGCGCGGGAGTTGTTAGCACAGATACGCAGTATTTT.